Each of the 26 T cell receptor beta chains below was sequenced from the same sample in a study of neurological immune-mediated disorders. Regarding time point: technical triplicate 3. Each CDR3 protein gets one entry after TCRdb re-called the 5' RACE reads with MiXCR. The repertoire holds about 44,000 distinct CDR3 sequences, with about 22% as singletons. Material: PBMCs. The receptors come from a man aged 60-69 years with HTLV-1-associated myelopathy (HAM/TSP).

The table lists this clonotype with many counts. V is TRBV5-1 and J is TRBJ2-5, with 9 nucleotides matching TRBD1. Germline V gives CDR1 SGHRS, CDR2 YFSETQ. V lost 5 bases, J lost 0 bases, and 5 bases stayed unmatched. CDR3 length equals 15 residues. The CDR3 here is CASSRTGANQETQYF. CDR3 sequence (DNA): TGCGCCAGCAGTCGGACAGGGGCGAACCAAGAGACCCAGTACTTC.

This clonotype was found many times. The gene calls are TRBV5-1 and TRBJ2-7; D unclear. Trimming took 0 bases from V and 4 from J, leaving 11 bases between them. The germline V gene has CDR1 SGHRS and CDR2 YFSETQ. This CDR3 contains 14 residues. CDR3: CASSLDPVGYEQYF. CDR3 nucleotides: TGCGCCAGCAGCTTGGATCCCGTGGGTTACGAGCAGTACTTC.

In this sample, this clonotype turned up many times. The chain combines TRBV6-5 with TRBJ1-2; no clear D. Germline CDR1 MNHEY, CDR2 SVGAGI. This CDR3 is built from 12 residues. The V end lost 7 bases, the J end lost 8 bases, and 14 bases lay between the germline ends. The CDR3 nucleotides are TGTGCCAGCACCCGAGGGAATCAAGGCTACACCTTC. As protein: CASTRGNQGYTF.

This clonotype was observed at least ten times. The chain joins TRBV5-6 to TRBJ1-3; possible D gene TRBD1, 5 bases. With 0 bases removed from V and 0 bases from J, the gap between germline ends came to 7 bases. The CDR3 totals 15 residues. CDR1 and CDR2 (germline): SGHDT, YYEEEE. CDR3 residues: CASSLVGGSGNTIYF. The CDR3 DNA reads TGTGCCAGCAGCTTGGTCGGGGGCTCTGGAAACACCATATATTTT.

This clonotype was seen repeatedly, ten times or more. The chain combines TRBV6-2 or TRBV6-3 with TRBJ2-6; D gene unclear. Germline CDR1 MNHEY, CDR2 SVGEGT. Trimming took off 5 bases at V and 5 bases at J, with 13 bases between the two ends. The CDR3 is 15 residues long. The CDR3 bases are TGTGCCAGCAGTGATGGACCTGGTAGGGCCAACGTCCTGACTTTC. Protein product: CASSDGPGRANVLTF.

Many counts were recorded for this clonotype. The chain is built from TRBV28 and TRBJ2-7, with D possibly called TRBD1 or TRBD2 (5 bases each). With 7 bases removed from V and 2 bases from J, the gap between germline ends came to 18 bases. The CDR3 is made up of 15 amino acids. Germline assignment: CDR1 MDHEN and CDR2 SYDVKM. The CDR3 bases are TGTGCCAGCAACCAGCAGGGAGATCCGGCCTACGAGCAGTACTTC. Protein sequence: CASNQQGDPAYEQYF.

This clonotype was detected ten times or more. The chain couples TRBV20-1 to TRBJ2-1; 14 bases agree with TRBD2. Germline V gene sequence: CDR1 DFQATT, CDR2 SNEGSKA (reference sequence). CDR3 length: 17 residues. V was pared by 0 bases and J by 3 bases, with 4 bases of the junction left unmatched. The CDR3 is CSARETSGREIYNEQFF. The CDR3 bases are TGCAGTGCTAGAGAGACTAGCGGGAGGGAAATCTACAATGAGCAGTTCTTC.

In this sample, this clonotype turned up many times. This rearrangement joins TRBV2 to TRBJ1-6; TRBD1 matches 12 bases. V lost 4 bases and J lost 10; bases outside the gene matches: 8. Germline CDR1 and CDR2: SNHLY and FYNNEI. The CDR3 runs 16 residues. The CDR3 is CASSVGGQGARSPLHF. The CDR3 DNA is TGTGCCAGCAGTGTGGGGGGACAGGGGGCTCGGTCACCCCTCCACTTT.

On this clonotype itself: It may be a read error: a sequence one base away is much more abundant. The missing conserved phenylalanine or tryptophan at the end of this CDR3 makes a read error likely. The gene calls are TRBV7-9 and TRBJ2-1; TRBD1 matches 10 bases. Germline V gene data show CDR1 as SEHNR and CDR2 as FQNEAQ (reference sequence). J gave up 1 base and V 6 bases, and 3 bases lay outside the gene matches. The CDR3 has 15 amino acids. CDR3 DNA sequence: TGTGCCAGCAGGTGGACAGGGGGGTCCTACAATGAGCAGTTCTTA. Translating gives CASRWTGGSYNEQFL.

About this clonotype itself: A read error may account for a junction end that differs from germline. The chain is built from TRBV13 and TRBJ2-5; 7 bases match TRBD1. CDR3 length: 16 amino acids. The germline V gene has CDR1 PRHDT and CDR2 FYEKMQ (reference sequence). CDR3 amino acids: CASNLKGGQTKETEYF. The CDR3 DNA reads TGTGCCAGCAACCTCAAAGGGGGACAGACTAAAGAGACCGAGTACTTC.

This clonotype was seen ten or more times. The chain employs TRBV7-2 and TRBJ2-3, with D tentatively TRBD2 (6 bases). This CDR3 region has 12 residues. The ends were cut back, 10 bases at V and 0 bases at J, with 8 bases in the middle. Germline CDR1 SGHTA, CDR2 FQGNSA. CDR3 in amino acids: CATGTSTDTQYF. In nucleotides, the CDR3 is TGTGCCACCGGGACTAGCACAGATACGCAGTATTTT.

As to this clonotype: An end of the junction does not agree with germline; a read error may underlie this. J is TRBJ1-5 and V is TRBV11-2; TRBD1 might be the D (5 bases). Germline V gene sequence: CDR1 SGHAT, CDR2 FQNNGV. The CDR3 consists of 13 residues. CDR3 sequence: CDSSLGGNQPQHF. CDR3 sequence (DNA): TGTGACAGCAGCTTAGGGGGCAATCAGCCCCAGCATTTT.

The chain has TRBV5-1 and TRBJ2-1, with TRBD1 matching over 10 bases. V gave up 0 bases and J gave up 1 base; unmatched junction bases: 4. This CDR3 spans 17 amino acids. CDR1 and CDR2 (germline): SGHRS, YFSETQ. For the CDR3, the DNA is TGCGCCAGCAGCTTGGAACCGGGACAGGGGTCCTACAATGAGCAGTTCTTC. Residues: CASSLEPGQGSYNEQFF. Combining the CDR3 with reference TRBV5-1 and TRBJ2-1 gives the whole variable domain KAGVTQTPRYLIKTRGQQVTLSCSPISGHRSVSWYQQTPGQGLQFLFEYFSETQRNKGNFPGRFSGRQFSNSRSEMNVSTLELGDSALYLCASSLEPGQGSYNEQFFGPGTRLTVL.

As concerns this clonotype: This clone may be a read error of a much larger clone one base away. The chain is built from TRBV27 and TRBJ1-1; perhaps TRBD1 as D (5 bases). The CDR3 loop spans 15 amino acids. The V end was cut by 4 bases, the J end by 2 bases, with 14 bases between. CDR1 and CDR2 (germline): MNHEY, SMNVEV (reference sequence). The CDR3 bases are TGTGCCAGCAGTTCTGGGGCAGCAATTAACACTGAAGCTTTCTTT. Protein product: CASSSGAAINTEAFF.

This clonotype was seen many times. The chain links TRBV24-1 to TRBJ2-5; 11 bases are shared with TRBD1. J gave up 4 bases and V 3 bases, and 6 bases lay outside the gene matches. Per the germline V gene, CDR1 is KGHDR and CDR2 is SFDVKD. The CDR3 has 16 residues. The CDR3 nucleotides are TGTGCCACCAGTGATACCGGGACAGGGGGAGGAGAGACCCAGTACTTC. Amino acid sequence: CATSDTGTGGGETQYF.

The sample holds many counts of this clonotype. The rearrangement links TRBV15 to TRBJ1-4; TRBD1 is a possible D gene (6 bases). Germline values: CDR1 LNHNV, CDR2 YYDKDF (reference sequence). This CDR3 is built from 15 residues. Trimming took off 3 bases at V and 8 bases at J, with 16 bases between the two ends. The CDR3 is CATSRRQVSGEKLFF. CDR3 in DNA: TGTGCCACCAGCAGGAGACAGGTCTCAGGGGAAAAACTGTTTTTT.

This clonotype was counted at least ten times. The CDR3 DNA follows: TGCAGTATAACACCCCGGGACAGGGTCTTAGAGACCCAGTACTTC. Amino acids: CSITPRDRVLETQYF. J is TRBJ2-5 and V is TRBV20-1; TRBD1 aligns across 9 bases. The CDR3 runs to 15 residues. The V and J ends lost 8 bases and 4 bases, in that order; junction bases with no gene match: 14. Germline lookup yields CDR1 DFQATT and CDR2 SNEGSKA (reference sequence).

This rearrangement joins TRBV28 to TRBJ2-5; TRBD1 aligns across 7 bases. J was trimmed by 1 base and V by 6 bases; bases with no gene match: 8. This CDR3 spans 15 amino acids. The V gene's germline CDR1 is MDHEN and CDR2 SYDVKM. CDR3 region: CASSDTRDSQETQYF. CDR3 DNA: TGTGCCAGCAGCGACACTAGGGACAGCCAAGAGACCCAGTACTTC.

This clonotype was picked up a small number of times. The chain joins TRBV6-6 to TRBJ1-4; TRBD1 agrees at 8 bases. CDR1 MNHNY and CDR2 SVGAGI come from the germline V gene (reference sequence). The CDR3 totals 14 residues. V gave up 4 bases and J gave up 7 bases; unmatched junction bases: 5. The CDR3 loop is CASSFTGGGEKLFF. CDR3 bases: TGTGCCAGCAGTTTCACAGGGGGGGGTGAAAAACTGTTTTTT.

This clonotype was seen repeatedly, ten times or more. The rearrangement uses TRBV3-1 and TRBJ1-3; 7 nucleotides line up with TRBD1. In germline, CDR1 is LGHDT, CDR2 YNNKEL (reference sequence). This CDR3 is built from 15 residues. J was trimmed by 2 bases and V by 4 bases; bases with no gene match: 5. The CDR3 region has the DNA TGTGCCAGCAGCCGCAACACAGGGGCTGGAAACACCATATATTTT. This codes for CASSRNTGAGNTIYF.

Many counts were recorded for this clonotype. The chain couples TRBV28 to TRBJ2-5; D call uncertain. V was cut by 2 bases and J by 1 base, with 8 bases left in between. The CDR3 runs to 14 residues. The germline V gene encodes CDR1 MDHEN and CDR2 SYDVKM. CDR3 in amino acids: CASSLEPFQETQYF. Here the CDR3 DNA reads TGTGCCAGCAGTTTAGAACCTTTCCAAGAGACCCAGTACTTC.

This clonotype was recorded at least ten times. A much larger clone differs by one base, so this may be a read error. The genes are TRBV28 and TRBJ2-1, with TRBD2 matching over 14 bases. Germline CDR1 reads MDHEN; CDR2 reads SYDVKM. The CDR3 is 24 residues long. The CDR3 nucleotides are TGTGTCAGCAGTTTAGCCCCTAGACTAGCGGGAGGGCCCATGCCTTCCATTTCCTACAATGAGCAGTTCTTC. Its translation: CVSSLAPRLAGGPMPSISYNEQFF.

There are a few counts of this clonotype. J is TRBJ2-7 and V is TRBV5-1, with 9 bases aligning to TRBD1. The CDR3 is made up of 14 amino acids. Germline assignment: CDR1 SGHRS and CDR2 YFSETQ. The V gene end was trimmed by 4 bases and the J gene end by 4 bases; junction bases not matched to a gene: 6. CDR3 coding DNA: TGCGCCAGCAGCACCGGGACAGGGATGTACGAGCAGTACTTC. As protein: CASSTGTGMYEQYF.

Ten or more counts support this clonotype. The chain has TRBV10-3 and TRBJ2-3; 7 positions agree with TRBD2. V was pared by 6 bases and J by 5 bases, with 8 bases of the junction left unmatched. The CDR3 runs 14 residues. Germline V gene lookup returns CDR1 ENHRY and CDR2 SYGVKD. This CDR3 is CAIRAAGNLDTQYF. For the CDR3, the DNA is TGTGCCATCAGAGCAGCGGGGAACTTAGATACGCAGTATTTT.

The J gene is TRBJ2-4, the V gene TRBV3-1; D remains unclear. The CDR3 length is 15 residues. Looked up from germline, CDR1 is LGHDT and CDR2 is YNNKEL (reference sequence). V shed 8 bases and J shed 7 bases, with 21 bases lying between them. The CDR3 reads CASQTVSSQRNIQYF. The CDR3 coding sequence is TGTGCCAGCCAGACCGTTTCCTCGCAGAGGAACATTCAGTACTTC.

The table lists this clonotype with many counts. The chain joins TRBV28 to TRBJ2-1; TRBD1 agrees at 8 bases. This CDR3 is 14 amino acids long. Germline V gene data show CDR1 as MDHEN and CDR2 as SYDVKM. Germline trimming cut 6 bases from V and 4 bases from J; bases unmatched to any gene: 5. CDR3 bases: TGTGCCAGCAGCCCAGGGGGCAGATACAATGAGCAGTTCTTC. It codes for CASSPGGRYNEQFF.